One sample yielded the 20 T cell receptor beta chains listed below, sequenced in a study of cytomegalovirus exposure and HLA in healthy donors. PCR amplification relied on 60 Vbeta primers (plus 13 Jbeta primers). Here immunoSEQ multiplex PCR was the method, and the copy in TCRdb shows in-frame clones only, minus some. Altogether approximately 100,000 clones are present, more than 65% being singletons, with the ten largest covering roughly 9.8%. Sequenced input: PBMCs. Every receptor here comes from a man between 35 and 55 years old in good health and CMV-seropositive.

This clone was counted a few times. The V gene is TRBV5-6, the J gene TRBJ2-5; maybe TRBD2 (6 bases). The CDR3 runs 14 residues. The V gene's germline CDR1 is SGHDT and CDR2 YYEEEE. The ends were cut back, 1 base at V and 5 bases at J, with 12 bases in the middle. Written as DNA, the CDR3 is TGTGCCAGCAGCTTGTACGGGGGAGGTGAGACCCAGTACTTC. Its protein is CASSLYGGGETQYF.

The DNA for the CDR3 is TGTGCTAGTGGTTCAGGGACAGGGGGCGACGAAGCTTTCTTT. It specifies CASGSGTGGDEAFF. This chain joins TRBV12-5 and TRBJ1-1, with 12 bases that match TRBD1. Germline values: CDR1 LGHNT, CDR2 FRNRAP. CDR3 length equals 14 residues. V shed 4 bases and J 8 bases; nucleotides not matched to a gene: 5.

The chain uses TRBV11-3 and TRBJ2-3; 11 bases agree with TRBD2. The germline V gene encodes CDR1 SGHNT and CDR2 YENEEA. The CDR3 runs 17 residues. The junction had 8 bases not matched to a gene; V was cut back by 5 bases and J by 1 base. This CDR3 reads CASSPLAGGPGTDTQYF. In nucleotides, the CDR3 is TGTGCCAGCAGCCCGTTAGCGGGGGGGCCTGGCACAGATACGCAGTATTTT.

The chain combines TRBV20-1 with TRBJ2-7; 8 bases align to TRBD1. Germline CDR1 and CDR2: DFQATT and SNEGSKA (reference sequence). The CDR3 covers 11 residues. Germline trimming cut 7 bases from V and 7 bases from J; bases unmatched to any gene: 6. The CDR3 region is CSGQGPKEQYF. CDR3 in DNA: TGCAGTGGACAGGGGCCGAAAGAGCAGTACTTC.

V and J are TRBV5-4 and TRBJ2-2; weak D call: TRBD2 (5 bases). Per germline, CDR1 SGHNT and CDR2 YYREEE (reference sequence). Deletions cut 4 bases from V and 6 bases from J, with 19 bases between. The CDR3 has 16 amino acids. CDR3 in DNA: TGTGCCAGCAGCCCCGGCTCCCGGGGTTTCGCCGGGGAGCTGTTTTTT. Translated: CASSPGSRGFAGELFF.

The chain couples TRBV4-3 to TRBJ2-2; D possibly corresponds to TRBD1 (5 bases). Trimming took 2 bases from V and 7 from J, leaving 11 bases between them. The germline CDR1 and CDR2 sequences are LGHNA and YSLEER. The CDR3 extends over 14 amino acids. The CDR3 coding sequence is TGCGCCAGCAGCCAATCGTCAGGGTTCGGGGAGCTGTTTTTT. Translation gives CASSQSSGFGELFF.

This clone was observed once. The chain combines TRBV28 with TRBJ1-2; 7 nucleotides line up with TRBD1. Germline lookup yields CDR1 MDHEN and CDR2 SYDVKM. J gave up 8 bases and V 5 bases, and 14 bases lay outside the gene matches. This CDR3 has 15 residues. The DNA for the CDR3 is TGTGCCAGCAGTCAGACAGGGCCCAGGGATCGCGGCTACACCTTC. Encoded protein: CASSQTGPRDRGYTF.

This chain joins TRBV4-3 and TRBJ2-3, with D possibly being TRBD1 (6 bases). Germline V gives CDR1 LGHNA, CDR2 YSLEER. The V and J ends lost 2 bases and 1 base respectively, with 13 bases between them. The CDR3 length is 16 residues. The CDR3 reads CASSQMARGGTDTQYF. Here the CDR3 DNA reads TGCGCCAGCAGCCAAATGGCCAGGGGAGGCACAGATACGCAGTATTTT.

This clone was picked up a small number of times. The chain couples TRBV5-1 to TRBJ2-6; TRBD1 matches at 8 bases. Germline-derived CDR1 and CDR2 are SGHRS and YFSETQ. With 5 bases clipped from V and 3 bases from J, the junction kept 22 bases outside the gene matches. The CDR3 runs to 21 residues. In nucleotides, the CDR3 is TGCGCCAGCAGGAATTCTATGAACCCCGGGCAGGGGGCGCGTGGGGCCAACGTCCTGACTTTC. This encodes CASRNSMNPGQGARGANVLTF.

The CDR3 sequence is CASSFKQGARVAFF. The CDR3 region has the DNA TGTGCCAGCAGCTTTAAGCAGGGGGCGCGAGTAGCTTTCTTT. J is TRBJ1-1 and V is TRBV11-2, with TRBD1 identical over 8 bases. CDR1 is SGHAT, CDR2 FQNNGV, per germline. With V trimmed by 3 bases and J by 10 bases, 10 bases remained unmatched. This CDR3 is 14 amino acids long.

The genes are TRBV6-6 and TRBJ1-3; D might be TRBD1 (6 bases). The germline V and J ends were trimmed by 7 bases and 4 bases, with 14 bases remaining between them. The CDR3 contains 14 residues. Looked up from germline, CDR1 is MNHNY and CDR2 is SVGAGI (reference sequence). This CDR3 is CASTRDTSGNTIYF. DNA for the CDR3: TGTGCCAGCACCCGGGACACTTCAGGAAACACCATATATTTT.

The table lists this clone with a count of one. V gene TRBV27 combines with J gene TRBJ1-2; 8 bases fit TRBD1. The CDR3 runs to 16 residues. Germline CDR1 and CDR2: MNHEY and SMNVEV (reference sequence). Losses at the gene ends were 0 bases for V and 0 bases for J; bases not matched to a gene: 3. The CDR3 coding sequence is TGTGCCAGCAGTTTATCCGGGACAGGCTCTAACTATGGCTACACCTTC. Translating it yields CASSLSGTGSNYGYTF.

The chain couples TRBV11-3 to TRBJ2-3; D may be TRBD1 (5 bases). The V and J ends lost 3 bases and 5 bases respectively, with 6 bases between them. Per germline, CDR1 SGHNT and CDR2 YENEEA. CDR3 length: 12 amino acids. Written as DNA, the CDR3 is TGTGCCAGCAGCTTCGACAGAGATACGCAGTATTTT. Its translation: CASSFDRDTQYF.

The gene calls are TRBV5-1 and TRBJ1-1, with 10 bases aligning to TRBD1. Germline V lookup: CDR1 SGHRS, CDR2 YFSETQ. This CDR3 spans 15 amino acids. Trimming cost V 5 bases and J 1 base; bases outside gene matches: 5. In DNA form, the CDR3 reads TGCGCCAGCAGTGGACAGGGGGTAAGGAACACTGAAGCTTTCTTT. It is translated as CASSGQGVRNTEAFF.

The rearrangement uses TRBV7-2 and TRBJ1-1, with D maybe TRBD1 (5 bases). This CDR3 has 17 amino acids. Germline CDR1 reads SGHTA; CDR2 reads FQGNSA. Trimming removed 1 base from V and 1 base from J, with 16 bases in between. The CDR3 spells CASSLGQGWYGNTEAFF. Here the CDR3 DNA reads TGTGCCAGCAGCTTAGGTCAGGGTTGGTACGGGAACACTGAAGCTTTCTTT. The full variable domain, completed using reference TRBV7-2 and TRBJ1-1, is GAGVSQSPSNKVTEKGKDVELRCDPISGHTALYWYRQSLGQGLEFLIYFQGNSAPDKSGLPSDRFSAERTGGSVSTLTIQRTQQEDSAVYLCASSLGQGWYGNTEAFFGQGTRLTVV.

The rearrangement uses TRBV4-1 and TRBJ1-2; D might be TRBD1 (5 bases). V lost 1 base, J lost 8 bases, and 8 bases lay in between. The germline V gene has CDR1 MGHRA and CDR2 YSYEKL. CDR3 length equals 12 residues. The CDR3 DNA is TGCGCCAGCAGCCAAGCAGGGCTGGGCTACACCTTC. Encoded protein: CASSQAGLGYTF.

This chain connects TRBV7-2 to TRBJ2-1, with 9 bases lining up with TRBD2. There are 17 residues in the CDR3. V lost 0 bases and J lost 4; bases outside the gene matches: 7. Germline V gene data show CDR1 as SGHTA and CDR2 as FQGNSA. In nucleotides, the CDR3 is TGTGCCAGCAGCTTAGCGGGAGGCGCGGGGGGGTACAATGAGCAGTTCTTC. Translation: CASSLAGGAGGYNEQFF.

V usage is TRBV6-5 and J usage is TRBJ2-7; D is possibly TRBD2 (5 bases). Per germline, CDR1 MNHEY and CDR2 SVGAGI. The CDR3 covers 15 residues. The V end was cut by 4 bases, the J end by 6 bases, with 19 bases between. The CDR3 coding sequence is TGTGCCAGCAGTTCTACCGGCACCGGGATAACCGAGCAGTACTTC. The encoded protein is CASSSTGTGITEQYF.

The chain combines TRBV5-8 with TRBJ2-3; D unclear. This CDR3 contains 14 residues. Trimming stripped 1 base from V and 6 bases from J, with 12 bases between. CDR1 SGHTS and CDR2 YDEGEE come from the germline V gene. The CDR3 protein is CASSLTFRVDTQYF. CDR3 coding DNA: TGTGCCAGCAGCTTGACTTTCCGGGTGGATACGCAGTATTTT.

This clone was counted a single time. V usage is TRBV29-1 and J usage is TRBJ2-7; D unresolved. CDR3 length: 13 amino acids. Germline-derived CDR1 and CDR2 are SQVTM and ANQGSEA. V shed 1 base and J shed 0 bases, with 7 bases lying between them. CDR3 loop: CSVEVTSSYEQYF. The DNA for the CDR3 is TGCAGCGTTGAAGTAACAAGCTCCTACGAGCAGTACTTC.